The subject of this entry is one TCR beta chain. Cells designated naive CD8 were CD45RO-negative and were positively selected for CCR7, with terminally differentiated effector memory CD45RA+ cells excluded. Per the germline V gene, CDR1 is MDHEN and CDR2 is SYDVKM. The CDR3 is 12 amino acids. The V and J ends lost 4 bases and 6 bases respectively, with 7 bases between them. The protocol was immunoSEQ multiplex PCR, while the TCRdb copy is restricted to in-frame clones and leaves out a portion. Among roughly 2 million clones listed, roughly 94% were seen once. This specimen belongs to a study of shared clonotypes between healthy human individuals.

Input material: naive CD8+ T cells sorted from blood. This TCR was sampled from a man aged 18 to 30 in good health. The V gene is TRBV28, the J gene TRBJ2-1, with unresolved D. The CDR3 sequence: CASSSLGNEQFF. CDR3 DNA: TGTGCCAGCAGTTCCCTTGGCAATGAGCAGTTCTTC.